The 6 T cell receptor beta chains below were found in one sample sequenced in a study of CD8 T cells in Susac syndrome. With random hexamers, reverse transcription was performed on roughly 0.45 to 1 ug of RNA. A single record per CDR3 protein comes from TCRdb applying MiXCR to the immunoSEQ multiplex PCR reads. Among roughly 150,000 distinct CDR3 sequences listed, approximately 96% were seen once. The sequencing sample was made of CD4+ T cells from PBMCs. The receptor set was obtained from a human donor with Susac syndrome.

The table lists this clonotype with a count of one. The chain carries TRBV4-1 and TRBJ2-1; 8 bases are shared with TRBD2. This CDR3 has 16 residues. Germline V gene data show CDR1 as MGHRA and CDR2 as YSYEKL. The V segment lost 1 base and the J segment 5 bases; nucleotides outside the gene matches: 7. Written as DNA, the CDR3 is TGCGCCAGCAGCCAAGTTGGTAGGACTAGCCACAATGAGCAGTTCTTC. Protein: CASSQVGRTSHNEQFF.

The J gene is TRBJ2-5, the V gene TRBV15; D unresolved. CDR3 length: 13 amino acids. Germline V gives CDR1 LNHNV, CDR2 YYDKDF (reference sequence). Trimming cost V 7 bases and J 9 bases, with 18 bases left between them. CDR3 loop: CATNRALGAAQYF. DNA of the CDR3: TGTGCCACCAACCGGGCCCTGGGTGCAGCCCAGTACTTC.

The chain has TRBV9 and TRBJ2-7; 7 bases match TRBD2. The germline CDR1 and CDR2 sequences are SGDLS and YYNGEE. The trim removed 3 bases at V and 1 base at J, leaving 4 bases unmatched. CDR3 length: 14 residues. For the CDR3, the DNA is TGTGCCAGCAGCGCCGGGACTACTTCCTACGAGCAGTACTTC. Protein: CASSAGTTSYEQYF.

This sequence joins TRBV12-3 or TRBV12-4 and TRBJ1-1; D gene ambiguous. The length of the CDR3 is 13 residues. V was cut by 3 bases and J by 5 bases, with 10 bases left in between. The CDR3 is CASSFLGKTEAFF. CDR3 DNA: TGTGCCAGCAGTTTCTTGGGTAAGACTGAAGCTTTCTTT.

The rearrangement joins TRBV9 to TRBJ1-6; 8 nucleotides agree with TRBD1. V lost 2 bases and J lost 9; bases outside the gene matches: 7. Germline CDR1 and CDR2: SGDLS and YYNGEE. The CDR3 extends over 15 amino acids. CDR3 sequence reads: CASSVTGGGSSPLHF. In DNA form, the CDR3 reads TGTGCCAGCAGCGTTACAGGGGGAGGTTCTTCACCCCTCCACTTT.

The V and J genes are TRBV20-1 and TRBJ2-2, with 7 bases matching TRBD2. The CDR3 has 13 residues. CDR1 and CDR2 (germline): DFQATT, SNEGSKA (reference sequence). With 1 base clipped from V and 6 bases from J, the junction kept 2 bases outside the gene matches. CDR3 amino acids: CSARVAGAGELFF. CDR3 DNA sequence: TGCAGTGCTAGAGTCGCGGGGGCCGGGGAGCTGTTTTTT.